The source of this T cell receptor (beta chain) is a study of Ad26.COV2.S vaccination and SARS-CoV-2 variants (dated by TCRdb to the early 2020s). In terms of the full investigation: TCRbeta repertoire sequencing was used to assess the specificity and breadth of SARS-CoV-2-reactive T cell receptors after Ad26.COV2.S vaccination. The TCR-sequenced set comprised about 32 samples: around 20 Ad26.COV2.S vaccine recipients, 5 placebo recipients and 8 SARS-CoV-2 convalescent individuals. What the authors observed across the whole study: The authors noted that total T cell responses may have been underestimated by the TCR breadth and depth analyses. Substantial breadth of spike-specific CD8+ and CD4+ T cell responses was reported after vaccination. Vaccine and placebo recipients had similar non-spike TCR breadth, a finding consistent with the vaccine containing only spike. Higher spike-specific TCR breadth was observed in Ad26.COV2.S recipients than in placebo recipients (P = 0.0014).

Concerning this clone: Its recognized antigen is unknown. Per-base qualities were not stored, and no clone one base away is much larger.

The immunoSEQ Assay was used to sequence TCRbeta CDR3 regions. After extraction, genomic DNA underwent amplification by bias-controlled multiplex PCR, followed by high-throughput sequencing. The paper's processing steps were these. To quantify the absolute abundance of every unique TCRbeta CDR3 region, sequences were collapsed and filtered. Usable DNA was measured by amplifying reference genes present in all nucleated cells, and TCRbeta template counts were normalized to that usable DNA to estimate T cell fraction. Repertoire TCRs were annotated as SARS-CoV-2-specific when V gene, CDR3 amino acid sequence and J gene were exactly matched to a known reactive TCR set. The reference SARS-CoV-2 TCR set was obtained from MIRA and was filtered for enrichment in COVID-19-positive ImmuneCODE repertoires, whereby public or cross-reactive TCRs were removed. Drawing on the MIRA antigens, annotated TCRs were analysed further at the level of specific ORF or position within ORF. Depth was the summed frequency of annotated unique rearrangements, while breadth was defined as annotated unique rearrangements over total unique productive rearrangements. Two-sided Wilcoxon rank-sum tests were used to compare TCR breadth between groups. Imported from immuneACCESS, the table was reduced by TCRdb to in-frame sequences with V and J called. These copies leave out some clones; in studies compared against another copy, an unresolved V gene accounts for under half, and the cause of the remainder is not known. V, J and clone size are taken as reported in that table, and D and trimming were inferred from the DNA itself. A total of more than 150,000 clones appear in this sample, approximately 90% of them only once. Around 6.3% of the sample belongs to the ten largest clones.

The junction carries 18 bases between V and J, which are trimmed by 2 bases and 11 bases respectively. CDR1 and CDR2, per the germline V gene (reference sequence), are LGHDT and YNNKEL. From cysteine to phenylalanine, the CDR3 is 14 amino acids long. Only the CDR3 DNA stays, 42 bases, in frame from base 1. The time point tag for this specimen amounts to: individuals recovered from natural SARS-CoV-2 infection. The clonotype was recovered from a human donor who had recovered from COVID-19. Here the sequenced sample was peripheral blood, taken after recovery from COVID-19. The rearranged chain carries TRBV3-1 (or the pseudogene TRBV3-2) and TRBJ1-1, with the identity of the D gene unclear. CDR3 loop: CASSQPGSNSRAFF. The sequenced DNA is TGTGCCAGCAGCCAACCGGGATCCAATTCACGGGCTTTCTTT.